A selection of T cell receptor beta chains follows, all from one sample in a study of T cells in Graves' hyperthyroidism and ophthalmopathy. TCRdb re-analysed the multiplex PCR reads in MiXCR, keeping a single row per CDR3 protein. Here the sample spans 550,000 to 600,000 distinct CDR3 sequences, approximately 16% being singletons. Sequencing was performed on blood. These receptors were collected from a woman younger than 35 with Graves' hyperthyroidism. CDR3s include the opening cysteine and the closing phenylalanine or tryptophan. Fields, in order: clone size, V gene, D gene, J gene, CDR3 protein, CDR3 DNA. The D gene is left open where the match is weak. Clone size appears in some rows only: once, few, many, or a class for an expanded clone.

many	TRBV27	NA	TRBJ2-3	CASSLSVAESTDTQYF	TGTGCCAGCAGTTTATCCGTAGCGGAAAGCACAGATACGCAGTATTTT
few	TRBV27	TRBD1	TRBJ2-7	CASSLWTGPGEQYF	TGTGCCAGCAGCCTCTGGACAGGGCCGGGGGAGCAGTACTTC
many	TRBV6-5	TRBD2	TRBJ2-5	CASSYSTSGSGETQYF	TGTGCCAGCAGTTACTCGACTAGCGGGAGCGGAGAGACCCAGTACTTC
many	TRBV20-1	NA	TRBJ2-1	CSASWGSYYNEQFF	TGCAGTGCTAGTTGGGGGAGTTATTACAATGAGCAGTTCTTC
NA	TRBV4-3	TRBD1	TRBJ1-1	CASSHEQGSTEAFF	TGCGCCAGCAGCCACGAACAGGGGTCCACTGAAGCTTTCTTT
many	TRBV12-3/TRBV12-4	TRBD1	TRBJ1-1	CASSAGQASFLGTEAFF	TGTGCCAGCAGTGCGGGACAGGCTTCGTTTTTGGGCACTGAAGCTTTCTTT
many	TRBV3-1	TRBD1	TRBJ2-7	CASSPSKGAREQYF	TGTGCCAGCAGCCCCAGCAAGGGGGCGAGGGAGCAGTACTTC
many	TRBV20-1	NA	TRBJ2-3	CSARVLLVNTQYF	TGCAGTGCTAGAGTCCTATTAGTAAATACGCAGTATTTT
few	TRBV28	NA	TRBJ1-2	CASILEGKDGYTF	TGTGCCAGCATCTTGGAAGGAAAGGATGGCTACACCTTC
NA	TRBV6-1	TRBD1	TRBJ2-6	CASGDRRGANVLTF	TGTGCCAGCGGGGACAGGAGGGGGGCCAACGTCCTGACTTTC
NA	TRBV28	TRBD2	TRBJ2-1	CASSGLAGGGADEQFF	TGTGCCAGCAGTGGACTAGCGGGAGGGGGTGCGGATGAGCAGTTCTTC
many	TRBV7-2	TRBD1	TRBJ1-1	CASSPGAGGTVNTEAFF	TGTGCCAGCAGCCCCGGGGCAGGGGGTACGGTGAACACTGAAGCTTTCTTT
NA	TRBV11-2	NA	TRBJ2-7	CASSLELPYEQYF	TGTGCCAGCAGCTTAGAACTTCCCTACGAGCAGTACTTC
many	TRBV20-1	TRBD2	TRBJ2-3	CSARPLPQRERPDTQYF	TGCAGTGCTAGACCGCTTCCCCAGCGGGAGAGGCCAGATACGCAGTATTTT
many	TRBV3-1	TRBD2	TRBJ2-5	CASSQIGGTSVPQETQYF	TGTGCCAGCAGCCAAATTGGCGGGACTAGCGTCCCACAAGAGACCCAGTACTTC
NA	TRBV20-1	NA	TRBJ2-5	CSANPEGIRGETQYF	TGCAGTGCTAACCCTGAGGGAATCCGCGGGGAGACCCAGTACTTC
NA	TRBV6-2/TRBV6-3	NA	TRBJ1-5	CASVLGSNQPQHF	TGTGCCAGCGTTCTTGGAAGCAATCAGCCCCAGCATTTT
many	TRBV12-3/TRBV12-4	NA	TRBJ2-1	CASSLRQNLGNEQFF	TGTGCCAGCAGTTTAAGACAGAACTTGGGTAATGAGCAGTTCTTC
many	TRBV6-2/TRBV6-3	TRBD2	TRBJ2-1	CASSKAGGLYNEQFF	TGTGCCAGCAGTAAAGCGGGGGGCCTCTACAATGAGCAGTTCTTC
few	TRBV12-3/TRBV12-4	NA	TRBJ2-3	CAAGAERGDTQYF	TGTGCCGCAGGGGCAGAGAGGGGAGATACGCAGTATTTT
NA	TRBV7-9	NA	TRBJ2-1	CASSEVNRLHDEQFF	TGTGCCAGCAGCGAAGTAAACAGGCTACACGATGAGCAGTTCTTC
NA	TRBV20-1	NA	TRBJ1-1	CSAREEGSGTEAFF	TGCAGTGCTAGAGAGGAGGGGTCGGGCACTGAAGCTTTCTTT
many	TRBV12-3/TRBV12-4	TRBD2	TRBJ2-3	CASSSSGSADTQYF	TGTGCCAGCAGTTCAAGCGGGAGCGCAGATACGCAGTATTTT
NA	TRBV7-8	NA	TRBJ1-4	CASSLVVGARPGRGVEKLFF	TGTGCCAGCAGCTTAGTGGTGGGCGCGCGACCGGGAAGGGGGGTTGAAAAACTGTTTTTT
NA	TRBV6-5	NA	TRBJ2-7	CASSYGAAQYF	TGTGCCAGCAGTTACGGGGCAGCGCAGTACTTC
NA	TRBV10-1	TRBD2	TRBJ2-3	CASSDRAGGGTDTQYF	TGCGCCAGCAGTGATCGAGCGGGAGGAGGCACAGATACGCAGTATTTT
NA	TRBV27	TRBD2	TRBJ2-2	CASSLWAGGLTGELVF	TGTGCCAGCAGTCTCTGGGCGGGAGGCCTCACCGGGGAGCTGGTTTTT
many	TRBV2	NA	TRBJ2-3	CASSVGDSSTDTQYF	TGTGCCAGCAGTGTGGGTGACTCTAGCACAGATACGCAGTATTTT
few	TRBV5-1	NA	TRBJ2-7	CASSLRAGITYEQYF	TGCGCCAGCAGCTTAAGGGCAGGGATTACCTACGAGCAGTACTTC
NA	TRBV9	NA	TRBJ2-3	CASSDGVRTDTQYF	TGTGCCAGCAGCGACGGGGTAAGGACAGATACGCAGTATTTT
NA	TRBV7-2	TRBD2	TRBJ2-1	CASNTAGGPNNEQFF	TGTGCCAGCAACACCGCGGGGGGGCCAAACAATGAGCAGTTCTTC